The TCR beta chain described here comes from a study of blood T cell repertoires in COVID-19. Across the whole study: Acute and convalescent COVID-19 samples came from the United States, Italy and Spain. The analysed material was cDNA or gDNA that came from T cells, B-cell-depleted T cells, or PBMCs.

V was pared by 0 bases and J by 0 bases, with 5 bases of the junction left unmatched. CDR1 and CDR2 (germline): LGHNA, YSLEER. The CDR3 totals 18 residues. Under the authors' procedure: Estimation of nucleated cell counts relied on the amplification of reference gene primers. TCRdb's table, derived via immunoSEQ multiplex PCR, lists solely in-frame clones and lacks some. The V and J calls and clone size are taken from that table; D and trimming were inferred from the DNA. The table lists approximately 110,000 clones, approximately 87% of them singletons. The sequence was collected from a woman between 55 and 75 years old with acute or convalescent COVID-19. The chain links TRBV4-3 to TRBJ2-5, with TRBD2 matching 12 bases. Material: peripheral blood. The CDR3 spells CASSQDLLAGGYQETQYF. CDR3 bases: TGCGCCAGCAGCCAAGATCTTCTAGCGGGAGGGTACCAAGAGACCCAGTACTTC.